The 10 T cell receptor beta chains in this list originate from one sample, sequenced in a study of T-cell memory formation after mild COVID-19 (dated by TCRdb to 2020 to 2022). Library creation used 5' RACE. Data came from an Illumina NovaSeq 6000. Clones were called with MiXCR by TCRdb after fastp trimmed the public reads at Q25, and only in-frame beta chains were retained. Entries are consolidated by CDR3 protein sequence, retaining the most common genes and DNA. Present in this sample are roughly 62,000 distinct CDR3 sequences, 9.3% of which were seen just once. The ten largest clones capture 1% to 1.4% of the sample. The specimen sequenced was PBMCs or a T cell subset sorted from them (not recorded which). The source is a man aged 18 to 29 who had mild COVID-19 (a few samples of this study predate the infection). The sample titles of this study are shuffled in the database, so cell type and time point are left out; the donor was told from shared clones.

Only a few counts were recorded for this clonotype. J is TRBJ2-1 and V is TRBV25-1; 7 bases match TRBD2. V trimming: 6 bases; J trimming: 7 bases; junction bases outside the gene matches: 6. Germline CDR1 and CDR2: MGHDK and SYGVNS. CDR3 size: 13 residues. The CDR3 spells CASRGRGLNEQFF. As DNA, the CDR3 is TGTGCCAGCAGGGGGAGGGGCTTGAATGAGCAGTTCTTC.

This clonotype turned up a few times. The V gene is TRBV7-3, the J gene TRBJ1-1; D is uncertain. The CDR3 runs to 13 residues. V was cut by 3 bases and J by 4 bases, with 9 bases left in between. CDR1 SGHTA and CDR2 FQGTGA come from the germline V gene. Here the CDR3 reads CASSLDPSTEAFF. Here the CDR3 DNA reads TGTGCCAGCAGCTTGGACCCGTCCACTGAAGCTTTCTTT.

This clonotype has only a few counts. This rearrangement joins TRBV7-2 to TRBJ1-5, with TRBD1 as a possible D gene (6 bases). Trimming shortened V by 2 bases and J by 7 bases, and 12 bases separated the two germline ends. Germline CDR1 and CDR2: SGHTA and FQGNSA. CDR3 length: 14 residues. CDR3 protein: CASSLYRVGQPQHF. The CDR3 nucleotides read TGTGCCAGCAGCTTATACAGGGTAGGCCAGCCCCAGCATTTT.

The V and J genes are TRBV5-5 and TRBJ2-1, with D perhaps given as TRBD1 or TRBD2 (6 bases each). This CDR3 has 16 amino acids. Germline V lookup: CDR1 SGHKS, CDR2 YYEKEE (reference sequence). The V gene lost 4 bases and the J gene lost 7 bases, with 21 bases spanning the gap. This CDR3 reads CASSRTQGTSRNEQFF. CDR3 nucleotides: TGTGCCAGCAGCCGAACGCAGGGGACTTCAAGGAATGAGCAGTTCTTC.

This clonotype has a handful of counts. This chain uses TRBV6-2 or TRBV6-3 with TRBJ1-5; D is ambiguous. Germline CDR1 and CDR2: MNHEY and SVGEGT. Trimming shortened V by 0 bases and J by 6 bases, and 15 bases separated the two germline ends. The CDR3 has 16 residues. The chain's CDR3 is CASSYSSFGMGQPQHF. The DNA for the CDR3 is TGTGCCAGCAGTTACTCGTCATTCGGAATGGGTCAGCCCCAGCATTTT.

The chain has TRBV6-1 and TRBJ2-3, with 11 positions matching TRBD2. Germline V gives CDR1 MNHNS, CDR2 SASEGT. V trimming: 10 bases; J trimming: 4 bases; junction bases outside the gene matches: 7. The CDR3 loop spans 14 amino acids. The CDR3 protein is CATHSGGDADTQYF. The DNA of the CDR3 is TGTGCCACTCATAGCGGGGGGGATGCAGATACGCAGTATTTT.

V is TRBV15 and J is TRBJ1-2; 7 bases map to TRBD1. Germline values: CDR1 LNHNV, CDR2 YYDKDF (reference sequence). This CDR3 spans 14 amino acids. Trimming took 4 bases from V and 8 from J; bases not matched to a gene: 10. CDR3 bases: TGTGCCACCAGCACGCGCCGGACAGGCGACGGCTACACCTTC. Amino acid sequence: CATSTRRTGDGYTF.

The rearrangement uses TRBV12-5 and TRBJ1-5, with D possibly TRBD1 on 6 matching bases. V was clipped by 9 bases and J by 3 bases, with 21 bases between them. The V gene's germline CDR1 is LGHNT and CDR2 FRNRAP. CDR3 length: 16 residues. CDR3 DNA: TGTGCTAGCTTAGTCCTTTCAGGGGCGCCCAATCAGCCCCAGCATTTT. Its translation is CASLVLSGAPNQPQHF.

The CDR3 nucleotides read TGCGCCAGCAGCCGAGGACTAGCGGGGGACCTCCAAGAGACCCAGTACTTC. This codes for CASSRGLAGDLQETQYF. J is TRBJ2-5 and V is TRBV5-1, with 13 nucleotides matching TRBD2. After removal of 4 bases from V and 1 base from J, the junction contained 7 bases not matched to a gene. This CDR3 spans 17 amino acids. Germline V gives CDR1 SGHRS, CDR2 YFSETQ.

There are a few counts of this clonotype. The chain carries TRBV7-9 and TRBJ2-3; D is unresolved. CDR1 is SEHNR, CDR2 FQNEAQ, per germline (reference sequence). Trimming stripped 2 bases from V and 0 bases from J, with 6 bases between. The CDR3 contains 14 residues. The CDR3 DNA reads TGTGCCAGCAGCTTAATGGGCAGCACAGATACGCAGTATTTT. It encodes CASSLMGSTDTQYF.